Below, one T cell receptor beta chain is given with its context. The antigen it recognizes is unknown. Base quality data are lacking; no much larger clone is found one base away. The TCR beta locus was amplified and sequenced with the immunoSEQ assay, yielding bulk TCR Vbeta CDR3 data. The authors' analysis ran thus. Non-productive CDR3s, sequences shorter than 7 amino acids, and those not starting with C or ending with F/W were excluded. Analysis was restricted to specimens with at least 1000 reads, and each clonotype was defined at the amino acid level. Clonality was calculated as 1 minus Pielou's evenness. To equalize library sizes, abundance-weighted random subsampling with replacement was performed 100 times so that 95% confidence intervals could be reported. Repertoire overlap was quantified using the Morisita overlap index, and the top 40 clones per specimen were examined for overlap with the irAE. The table was pulled from immuneACCESS by TCRdb, which kept in-frame rearrangements only. Such tables lose some clones; where checked, under half of the loss comes from unresolved V genes, and the rest has no known cause. The V and J calls and clone size were taken over from that table, and D and trimming were inferred from the DNA. The sample contains some 11,000 clones, 80% to 95% of them found a single time. The ten largest account for 1.5% of the sample.

The data were obtained in a study of T cells in tumors and immune-related adverse events (dated by TCRdb to the early 2020s). The CDR3, cysteine through phenylalanine, is 14 amino acids long. Solely the CDR3 DNA is kept, with 42 bases framed from the first base. The germline V gene specifies MNHEY as CDR1 and SVGAGI as CDR2. The junction carries 11 bases between V and J, which are trimmed by 0 bases and 8 bases respectively. The sample's treatment or condition label, in plain terms: nivolumab (PD-1 blockade) given before sampling. The DNeasy Blood and Tissue Kit was used to extract DNA from formalin-fixed paraffin-embedded specimens.

The chain is assembled from TRBV6-5 and TRBJ2-1, and perhaps TRBD2 as D gene, on 6 matching bases. This clonotype was obtained from a female donor with metastatic renal cell carcinoma. Sequenced here: lymph node tissue, sampled from a patient treated with anti-PD-1 therapy. DNA sequence: TGTGCCAGCAGTTACTCGAGGGAGGCCGATGAGCAGTTCTTC. This is translated as CASSYSREADEQFF.